These T cell receptor beta chains were read from a single sample in a study of regulatory dendritic cells for organ transplantation. These receptors lack a known antigen. Sequencing used immunoSEQ multiplex PCR; TCRdb keeps in-frame clones, though not all of them. The sample comprises about 20,000 clones, around 85% of which are singletons, and just under 0.7% rests with the top ten. Sequencing was carried out using naive CD4+ T cells from blood cultured with regulatory dendritic cells. All receptors come from a human donor in good health. Both conserved end residues are part of each CDR3. Each record gives: J gene, D gene, V gene, clone size, CDR3 length, CDR3 protein, CDR3 DNA. The D gene is left open where the match is weak. A row's size may be missing; if present it is once, few, many or a size class.

TRBJ1-2	-	TRBV5-5	-	13	CASSLTTNYGYTF	TGTGCCAGCAGCTTGACAACTAACTATGGCTACACCTTC
TRBJ1-2	-	TRBV2	few	12	CASREPNKGYTF	TGTGCCAGCCGGGAGCCGAATAAGGGCTACACCTTC
TRBJ1-2	-	TRBV2	-	11	CASSRVQGYTF	TGTGCCAGCAGCAGGGTGCAGGGCTACACCTTC
TRBJ2-7	-	TRBV28	-	16	CASSLPHVRSTHEQYF	TGTGCCAGCAGTTTGCCCCACGTACGGAGTACCCACGAGCAGTACTTC
TRBJ2-6	-	TRBV7-9	-	14	CASSSDAGANVLTF	TGTGCCAGCAGCTCCGATGCTGGGGCCAACGTCCTGACTTTC
TRBJ1-1	TRBD1	TRBV5-5	-	15	CASSPRGQGGTEAFF	TGTGCCAGCAGTCCACGAGGACAGGGAGGCACTGAAGCTTTCTTT
TRBJ2-7	-	TRBV19	-	14	CASSIGLVSYEQYF	TGTGCCAGTAGTATAGGACTAGTTTCCTACGAGCAGTACTTC
TRBJ1-5	-	TRBV7-9	-	18	CASSLVTDLRGSNQPQHF	TGTGCCAGCAGCTTAGTTACAGATCTTAGAGGTAGCAATCAGCCCCAGCATTTT
TRBJ2-7	TRBD1	TRBV6-6	-	14	CASRTGQGLYEQYF	TGTGCCAGCAGGACAGGACAGGGACTCTACGAGCAGTACTTC
TRBJ2-5	-	TRBV11-3	few	15	CASSPGTRGKETQYF	TGTGCCAGCAGCCCAGGGACAAGGGGAAAAGAGACCCAGTACTTC
TRBJ1-2	-	TRBV19	-	12	CASHRGAYGYTF	TGTGCCAGTCATAGGGGGGCCTATGGCTACACCTTC
TRBJ2-5	-	TRBV5-1	-	14	CASSPGTYQETQYF	TGCGCCAGCAGCCCTGGGACTTATCAAGAGACCCAGTACTTC
TRBJ2-1	-	TRBV6-4	-	14	CASSDSGAYNEQFF	TGTGCCAGCAGTGACTCCGGGGCTTACAATGAGCAGTTCTTC
TRBJ1-2	-	TRBV14	few	15	CASSPQAGSGYGYTF	TGTGCCAGCAGCCCCCAGGCAGGGTCGGGCTATGGCTACACCTTC
TRBJ2-1	-	TRBV28	-	11	CASSLYPEQFF	TGTGCCAGCAGTTTATATCCTGAGCAGTTCTTC
TRBJ1-1	-	TRBV28	-	15	CASSFEIQRNTEAFF	TGTGCCAGCAGTTTCGAGATACAAAGGAACACTGAAGCTTTCTTT
TRBJ1-1	TRBD1	TRBV15	-	16	CATSRGTGTVNTEAFF	TGTGCCACCAGCAGAGGGACCGGGACAGTGAACACTGAAGCTTTCTTT
TRBJ2-5	TRBD2	TRBV9	-	17	CASSVANIAGTQETQYF	TGTGCCAGCAGCGTAGCTAATATAGCGGGGACCCAAGAGACCCAGTACTTC
TRBJ1-5	TRBD1	TRBV10-1	few	19	CARETSGQRGKDSNQPQHF	TGCGCCAGGGAAACCTCGGGACAGAGAGGCAAAGATAGCAATCAGCCCCAGCATTTT
TRBJ2-7	-	TRBV27	-	13	CASSLSYPYEQYF	TGTGCCAGCAGTTTATCGTACCCCTACGAGCAGTACTTC
TRBJ1-2	-	TRBV6-6	-	16	CASSYSFKGTGDGYTF	TGTGCCAGCAGTTACTCGTTTAAGGGGACCGGAGATGGCTACACCTTC
TRBJ2-1	TRBD2	TRBV9	-	17	CASSALPLAGGSNEQFF	TGTGCCAGCAGCGCATTACCTCTAGCGGGAGGAAGCAATGAGCAGTTCTTC
TRBJ2-7	-	TRBV6-5	-	13	CATRRIGRDEQYF	TGTGCCACCAGGAGAATCGGAAGAGACGAGCAGTACTTC
TRBJ2-7	-	TRBV7-2	-	16	CASSFKPGTPNYEQYF	TGTGCCAGCAGCTTCAAACCCGGGACACCGAACTACGAGCAGTACTTC
TRBJ2-7	-	TRBV7-2	-	15	CASSLGIQGRTEQYF	TGTGCCAGCAGCTTGGGGATACAGGGTCGGACCGAGCAGTACTTC
TRBJ2-7	-	TRBV18	-	15	CASSPLGPIAYEQYF	TGTGCCAGCTCACCCCTGGGACCGATAGCCTACGAGCAGTACTTC
TRBJ1-1	TRBD1	TRBV18	-	16	CASSPKGGNMNTEAFF	TGTGCCAGCTCACCTAAAGGGGGCAATATGAACACTGAAGCTTTCTTT
TRBJ2-5	TRBD2	TRBV19	-	18	CASSFLHGLAGEEETQYF	TGTGCCAGTAGTTTTCTTCACGGACTAGCGGGTGAGGAAGAGACCCAGTACTTC
TRBJ2-1	-	TRBV27	once	16	CASSLYLTSSRYEQFF	TGTGCCAGCAGTTTATACCTCACTAGTTCGCGGTATGAGCAGTTCTTC
TRBJ1-1	TRBD1	TRBV6-5	-	15	CASSITGAPITEAFF	TGTGCCAGCAGCATCACAGGGGCCCCGATCACTGAAGCTTTCTTT
TRBJ1-2	TRBD1	TRBV30	-	16	CAWTDGTGKKWGGYTF	TGTGCCTGGACGGACGGGACAGGAAAAAAATGGGGTGGCTACACCTTC
TRBJ2-1	TRBD2	TRBV10-2	-	18	CASSEEIGLAGIYNEQFF	TGCGCCAGCAGTGAGGAGATAGGGCTAGCGGGAATTTACAATGAGCAGTTCTTC
TRBJ2-2	-	TRBV11-2	-	15	CASSLFAEYTGELFF	TGTGCCAGCAGCTTATTCGCTGAGTACACCGGGGAGCTGTTTTTT
TRBJ1-5	-	TRBV7-2	-	14	CASSLTVLNQPQHF	TGTGCCAGCAGCTTGACAGTTCTAAATCAGCCCCAGCATTTT
TRBJ2-3	-	TRBV11-3	-	15	CASSLGQGGTDTQYF	TGTGCCAGCAGCTTAGGGCAGGGTGGTACAGATACGCAGTATTTT
TRBJ2-2	-	TRBV6-1	-	14	CASSEVVKTGELFF	TGTGCCAGCAGTGAGGTTGTGAAAACCGGGGAGCTGTTTTTT
TRBJ2-2	-	TRBV11-1	-	13	CASSREWTGELFF	TGTGCCAGCAGCCGCGAATGGACCGGGGAGCTGTTTTTT
TRBJ2-1	TRBD2	TRBV7-2	-	14	CASSSGLAGVEQFF	TGTGCCAGCAGCTCGGGACTAGCGGGAGTTGAGCAGTTCTTC
TRBJ2-1	-	TRBV27	-	15	CASSLSGQIYNEQFF	TGTGCCAGCAGTTTATCTGGGCAGATTTACAATGAGCAGTTCTTC
TRBJ1-2	-	TRBV6-5	-	13	CASSPNADYGYTF	TGTGCCAGCAGTCCCAACGCGGACTATGGCTACACCTTC
TRBJ2-1	TRBD2	TRBV28	-	15	CASSLGTSGDNEQFF	TGTGCCAGCAGTTTAGGAACTAGCGGTGACAATGAGCAGTTCTTC
TRBJ2-7	TRBD2	TRBV28	-	16	CASSPPLAGARYEQYF	TGTGCCAGCAGTCCACCACTAGCGGGGGCCCGCTACGAGCAGTACTTC
TRBJ2-7	-	TRBV4-1	-	15	CASSQAPGGAYEQYF	TGCGCCAGCAGCCAAGCGCCCGGCGGGGCCTACGAGCAGTACTTC
TRBJ1-4	TRBD1	TRBV5-4	-	17	CASSLLGVGQGGEKLFF	TGTGCCAGCAGCCTCCTTGGTGTGGGACAGGGGGGTGAAAAACTGTTTTTT
TRBJ2-5	TRBD1	TRBV7-9	-	16	CASSLGDRIGQETQYF	TGTGCCAGCAGCTTAGGGGACAGGATTGGACAAGAGACCCAGTACTTC
TRBJ1-2	-	TRBV29-1	-	11	CSVDDGYGYTF	TGCAGCGTGGACGACGGCTATGGCTACACCTTC
TRBJ2-7	TRBD1	TRBV11-2	-	15	CASSLRSGGPNEQYF	TGTGCCAGCAGCTTAAGGTCAGGGGGCCCCAACGAGCAGTACTTC
TRBJ2-1	-	TRBV7-8	-	14	CASSSITTENEQFF	TGTGCCAGCAGCTCAATCACAACAGAGAATGAGCAGTTCTTC
TRBJ2-1	TRBD2	TRBV28	-	16	CASPPSAGVLQSQQFF	TGTGCCAGCCCCCCCTCGGCGGGAGTCCTACAATCTCAGCAGTTCTTC
TRBJ1-1	-	TRBV18	-	16	CASSPTTVSGRTEAFF	TGTGCCAGCTCACCAACGACAGTGAGTGGTCGGACTGAAGCTTTCTTT
TRBJ2-7	-	TRBV7-8	-	12	CASSLRGIEQYF	TGTGCCAGCAGCTTACGAGGTATCGAGCAGTACTTC
TRBJ1-1	-	TRBV19	-	13	CASSIQSPVEAFF	TGTGCCAGTAGTATTCAGAGCCCAGTTGAAGCTTTCTTT
TRBJ2-3	-	TRBV18	-	14	CASSTGLLTDTQYF	TGTGCCAGCTCGACGGGACTTCTCACAGATACGCAGTATTTT
TRBJ2-3	TRBD2	TRBV6-1	-	15	CASSDRAGATDTQYF	TGTGCCAGCAGTGATCGAGCGGGGGCCACAGATACGCAGTATTTT
TRBJ2-7	TRBD2	TRBV7-8	-	17	CASSLGTSIGGGYEQYF	TGTGCCAGCAGCTTAGGGACTAGCATTGGGGGAGGCTACGAGCAGTACTTC
TRBJ1-2	-	TRBV29-1	-	13	CSVVKGQTNGYTF	TGCAGCGTTGTTAAGGGGCAGACAAATGGCTACACCTTC
TRBJ1-5	TRBD1	TRBV6-5	once	15	CASSADRASNQPQHF	TGTGCCAGCAGTGCTGACAGGGCTAGCAATCAGCCCCAGCATTTT